The 11 T cell receptor beta chains in this list originate from one sample, sequenced in a study of CD4 T cells in relation to SARS-CoV-2 and coronaviruses (dated by TCRdb to the early 2020s). CD4+ T cells from unexposed donors were collected before the COVID-19 pandemic (2011-2018). After less than 13 days of culture, CD4+ T cells were isolated with the EasySep CD4+ T cell isolation kit. Library creation used the immunoSEQ multiplex PCR assay. TCRdb provides this immuneACCESS table in a form limited to in-frame rearrangements. Some clones are lacking; in checked studies, under half of them reflect an unresolved V gene, and why the rest are absent is not known. The sample table lists about 29,000 clones, around 78% of them with a count of one. The ten most abundant clones make up 20% to 25% of the sample. Antigens for these TCRs are unknown. The source material was CD4+ T cells from PBMCs, cultured in vitro. The receptors originated from a human donor in good health.

The J gene is TRBJ2-7, the V gene TRBV5-6; TRBD1 agrees at 9 bases. The CDR3 is 14 residues long. With 1 base clipped from V and 2 bases from J, the junction kept 1 base outside the gene matches. The germline gives CDR1 SGHDT, CDR2 YYEEEE. This CDR3 reads CASSLWDRAYEQYF. In DNA, the CDR3 is TGTGCCAGCAGCTTGTGGGACAGGGCCTACGAGCAGTACTTC.

A single count supports this clone. The chain recombines TRBV7-2 with TRBJ2-3; D is perhaps TRBD1 or TRBD2 (5 bases each). From germline, CDR1 is SGHTA and CDR2 FQGNSA. The CDR3 length is 15 residues. The V end was cut by 5 bases, the J end by 8 bases, with 20 bases between. This CDR3 is CASSAHRDPGGTQYF. Here the CDR3 DNA reads TGTGCCAGCAGCGCCCACCGGGACCCTGGCGGTACGCAGTATTTT.

By its share, this clone is medium-sized. The V gene is TRBV28, the J gene TRBJ1-1, with D perhaps TRBD1 (6 bases). Trimming took off 6 bases at V and 2 bases at J, with 13 bases between the two ends. Germline V lookup: CDR1 MDHEN, CDR2 SYDVKM. The CDR3 loop spans 14 amino acids. The CDR3 protein is CASSTGTYNTEAFF. The CDR3 coding sequence is TGTGCCAGCAGCACCGGGACATACAACACTGAAGCTTTCTTT.

This sequence joins TRBV7-2 and TRBJ2-3; 7 bases agree with TRBD2. Trimming at V came to 3 bases and at J to 2 bases, leaving 5 bases not matched to a gene. Germline values: CDR1 SGHTA, CDR2 FQGNSA. There are 15 residues in the CDR3. The CDR3 spells CASSFSGGTTDTQYF. CDR3 DNA: TGTGCCAGCAGCTTTTCGGGAGGAACCACAGATACGCAGTATTTT.

This chain links TRBV12-3 or TRBV12-4 with TRBJ2-4; D is possibly TRBD1 (6 bases). This CDR3 is built from 13 residues. The V and J ends lost 5 bases and 7 bases respectively, with 12 bases between them. The CDR3 nucleotides are TGTGCCAGCAGTCTAGGACAGAGGAACATTCAGTACTTC. Translating gives CASSLGQRNIQYF.

This clone is termed medium-sized. This sequence joins TRBV5-1 and TRBJ2-7; D ambiguous. Trimming stripped 2 bases from V and 1 base from J, with 4 bases between. This CDR3 contains 12 residues. The germline CDR1 and CDR2 sequences are SGHRS and YFSETQ. DNA for the CDR3: TGCGCCAGCAGCTTCGGTTCCTACGAGCAGTACTTC. It specifies CASSFGSYEQYF.

The chain couples TRBV11-2 to TRBJ2-1; a possible D gene is TRBD2 (5 bases). Trimming took off 10 bases at V and 7 bases at J, with 14 bases between the two ends. CDR1 and CDR2 from the germline V gene are SGHAT and FQNNGV. The CDR3 extends over 12 amino acids. DNA of the CDR3: TGTGCCACGCGGACTGACTCTAATGAGCAGTTCTTC. This codes for CATRTDSNEQFF.

The V call is TRBV21-1, the J call TRBJ2-7; the tabulated D call, TRBD1, remains unverified against the DNA. TRBV21-1 is tagged as a pseudogene. This CDR3 is 15 amino acids long. The CDR3 sequence is CASSVHQGITYEQYF. CDR3 sequence (DNA): TGTGCCAGCAGCGTACACCAGGGGATAACCTACGAGCAGTACTTC.

This chain joins TRBV4-3 and TRBJ1-5, with no clear D. The ends were cut back, 3 bases at V and 8 bases at J, with 11 bases in the middle. The germline gives CDR1 LGHNA, CDR2 YSLEER. This CDR3 comprises 13 residues. CDR3 coding DNA: TGCGCCAGCAGCCAGAGCATAGAGAAGCCCCAGCATTTT. Translation: CASSQSIEKPQHF.

The genes are TRBV18 and TRBJ2-1; 7 bases are shared with TRBD1. This CDR3 is 15 amino acids long. Germline CDR1 KGHSH, CDR2 LQKENI. V lost 5 bases and J lost 8; bases outside the gene matches: 12. CDR3 bases: TGTGCCAGCTCATGGGGACAGACCGCGCAGGATGAGCAGTTCTTC. As protein: CASSWGQTAQDEQFF.

V usage is TRBV4-3 and J usage is TRBJ2-1; weak D call: TRBD1 (6 bases). V was cut by 2 bases and J by 4 bases, with 18 bases left in between. The CDR3 has 17 amino acids. The germline V gene has CDR1 LGHNA and CDR2 YSLEER. The CDR3 spells CASSQRNWRQAYNEQFF. CDR3 DNA sequence: TGCGCCAGCAGCCAAAGAAATTGGAGACAGGCTTACAATGAGCAGTTCTTC.